This entry lists 3 T cell receptor beta chains sequenced from one sample in a study of T cell responses to AZD1222 COVID-19 vaccine. Assay used: immunoSEQ multiplex PCR; TCRdb lists only in-frame clones, some missing. The sample consists of fewer than 200,000 clones, 88% of them appearing once. Specimen: peripheral blood, collected 28 days after the second AZD1222 dose. Source of these receptors: an adult who received the AZD1222 COVID-19 vaccine.

The chain uses TRBV19 and TRBJ1-6; D unresolved. Trimming cost V 5 bases and J 8 bases, with 13 bases left between them. CDR1 is LNHDA and CDR2 is SQIVND in the germline V gene (reference sequence). CDR3 size: 14 residues. The CDR3 nucleotides read TGTGCCAGTAGTGCCACCACGGGAGATTCACCCCTCCACTTT. This translates into CASSATTGDSPLHF.

The chain carries TRBV7-2 and TRBJ2-1; D gene unclear. The CDR3 loop spans 16 amino acids. The V end lost 1 base, the J end lost 12 bases, and 22 bases lay between the germline ends. The V gene's germline CDR1 is SGHTA and CDR2 FQGNSA. The CDR3 loop reads CASSLGTLGEAMGQFF. DNA of the CDR3: TGTGCCAGCAGCTTAGGAACTCTCGGCGAAGCGATGGGGCAGTTCTTC.

V usage is TRBV5-1 and J usage is TRBJ1-4, with TRBD1 as a possible D gene (5 bases). Germline V gene sequence: CDR1 SGHRS, CDR2 YFSETQ. Trimming shortened V by 6 bases and J by 4 bases, and 13 bases separated the two germline ends. The length of the CDR3 is 14 residues. The CDR3 spells CASKLGTGNEKLFF. The CDR3 region has the DNA TGCGCCAGCAAGTTGGGGACCGGTAATGAAAAACTGTTTTTT. Complete variable domain (other parts from reference TRBV5-1 and TRBJ1-4): KAGVTQTPRYLIKTRGQQVTLSCSPISGHRSVSWYQQTPGQGLQFLFEYFSETQRNKGNFPGRFSGRQFSNSRSEMNVSTLELGDSALYLCASKLGTGNEKLFFGSGTQLSVL.